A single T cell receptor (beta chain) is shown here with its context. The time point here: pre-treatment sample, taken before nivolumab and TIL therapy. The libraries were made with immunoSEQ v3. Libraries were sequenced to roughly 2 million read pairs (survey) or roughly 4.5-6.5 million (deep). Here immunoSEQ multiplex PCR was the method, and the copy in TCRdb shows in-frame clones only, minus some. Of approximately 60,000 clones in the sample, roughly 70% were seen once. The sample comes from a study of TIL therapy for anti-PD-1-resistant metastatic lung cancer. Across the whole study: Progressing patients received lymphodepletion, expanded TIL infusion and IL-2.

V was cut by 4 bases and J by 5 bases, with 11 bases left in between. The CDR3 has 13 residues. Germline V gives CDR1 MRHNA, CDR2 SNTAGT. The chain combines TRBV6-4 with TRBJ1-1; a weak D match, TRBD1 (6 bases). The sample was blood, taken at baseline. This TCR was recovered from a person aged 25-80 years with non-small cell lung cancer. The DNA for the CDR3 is TGTGCCAGCAGTGCTAAAGGGGGGACTGAAGCTTTCTTT. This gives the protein CASSAKGGTEAFF.